This T cell receptor beta chain was captured in a study of cytomegalovirus exposure and HLA in healthy donors. Study as a whole: A preliminary data release comprised roughly 80 million unique TCRs obtained from HLA-typed donors.

13 Jbeta primers and 60 Vbeta primers were used for the PCR. Repertoires were generated with immunoSEQ multiplex PCR, while TCRdb's copy carries only in-frame clones and drops some. The data show 55,000 to 85,000 clones, 75% to 90% seen once. The CDR3 spans 13 residues. Germline V gene lookup returns CDR1 SEHNR and CDR2 FQNEAQ (reference sequence). The V and J ends lost 3 bases and 4 bases respectively, with 9 bases between them. The table lists this clone with a few counts. The source material was PBMCs. The receptor was isolated from a woman younger than 45 in good health and CMV-seronegative. The genes are TRBV7-9 and TRBJ1-1; possibly TRBD1 for D (5 bases). The CDR3 nucleotides read TGTGCCAGCAGCTTGGGGGAGGGCACTGAAGCTTTCTTT. It specifies CASSLGEGTEAFF.